Following are 7 T cell receptor beta chains from one sample sequenced in a study of blood T cell repertoires in COVID-19. Clones were read by immunoSEQ multiplex PCR, and TCRdb kept only the in-frame ones, dropping some. The sample holds about 430,000 clones, about 88% seen once. Material: PBMCs or T cells enriched from blood (not recorded which). All receptors derive from a woman aged 18-29 years who had been exposed to COVID-19.

The V gene is TRBV29-1, the J gene TRBJ2-3; D might be TRBD1 (5 bases). The CDR3 has 13 residues. Trimming pared 8 bases from V and 3 bases from J, leaving 15 bases between. The germline gives CDR1 SQVTM, CDR2 ANQGSEA. This CDR3 is CSSMQGSTDTQYF. CDR3 sequence (DNA): TGCAGCTCGATGCAGGGATCAACAGATACGCAGTATTTT.

The table lists this clone with a count of one. The chain combines TRBV4-1 with TRBJ1-1; TRBD1 agrees at 9 bases. Per germline, CDR1 MGHRA and CDR2 YSYEKL. The CDR3 has 15 amino acids. V was clipped by 7 bases and J by 1 base; unmatched bases: 7. The CDR3 reads CASTTGGTANTEAFF. The DNA for the CDR3 is TGCGCCAGCACGACAGGGGGAACGGCGAACACTGAAGCTTTCTTT.

J is TRBJ2-1 and V is TRBV7-6, with TRBD1 matching 10 bases. Germline assignment: CDR1 SGHVS and CDR2 FNYEAQ. J was trimmed by 8 bases and V by 0 bases; bases with no gene match: 1. CDR3 length: 14 residues. The CDR3 nucleotides read TGTGCCAGCAGCTTAGCTGGACAGGGGGATGAGCAGTTCTTC. It is translated as CASSLAGQGDEQFF.

The gene calls are TRBV6-5 and TRBJ2-3; 12 positions agree with TRBD2. Unmatched junction bases numbered 3, after V lost 3 bases and J lost 5 bases. This CDR3 contains 15 residues. CDR1 MNHEY and CDR2 SVGAGI come from the germline V gene. The chain's CDR3 is CASSYRGLAGDTQYF. The CDR3 DNA reads TGTGCCAGCAGTTATAGGGGACTAGCGGGAGATACGCAGTATTTT.

The J gene is TRBJ1-1, the V gene TRBV18; D is unclear. V dropped 4 bases and J dropped 3 bases, with 9 bases sitting between them. The CDR3 totals 13 residues. Germline V lookup: CDR1 KGHSH, CDR2 LQKENI. Written as DNA, the CDR3 is TGTGCCAGCTCACAGACACCTTACACTGAAGCTTTCTTT. Protein product: CASSQTPYTEAFF. Filled out from reference TRBV18 and TRBJ1-1, the complete variable domain reads NAGVMQNPRHLVRRRGQEARLRCSPMKGHSHVYWYRQLPEEGLKFMVYLQKENIIDESGMPKERFSAEFPKEGPSILRIQQVVRGDSAAYFCASSQTPYTEAFFGQGTRLTVV.

The CDR3 spells CASSIHPRETQYF. The CDR3 coding sequence is TGTGCCAGCAGCATCCACCCGAGGGAGACCCAGTACTTC. The genes are TRBV28 and TRBJ2-5, with D hard to call. The germline gives CDR1 MDHEN, CDR2 SYDVKM. Between the trimmed V and J ends, which lost 6 bases and 5 bases, there was a span of 13 bases. The CDR3 contains 13 residues. The full variable domain, its missing parts supplied by reference TRBV28 and TRBJ2-5, is DVKVTQSSRYLVKRTGEKVFLECVQDMDHENMFWYRQDPGLGLRLIYFSYDVKMKEKGDIPEGYSVSREKKERFSLILESASTNQTSMYLCASSIHPRETQYFGPGTRLLVL.

The V and J genes are TRBV3-1 (or the pseudogene TRBV3-2) and TRBJ2-5; D is uncertain. This CDR3 has 13 amino acids. CDR1 LGHDT and CDR2 YNNKEL come from the germline V gene (reference sequence). V was cut by 1 base and J by 6 bases, with 9 bases left in between. In DNA, the CDR3 is TGTGCCAGCAGCCAAGCAGCGATGCAGACCCAGTACTTC. Translation: CASSQAAMQTQYF.